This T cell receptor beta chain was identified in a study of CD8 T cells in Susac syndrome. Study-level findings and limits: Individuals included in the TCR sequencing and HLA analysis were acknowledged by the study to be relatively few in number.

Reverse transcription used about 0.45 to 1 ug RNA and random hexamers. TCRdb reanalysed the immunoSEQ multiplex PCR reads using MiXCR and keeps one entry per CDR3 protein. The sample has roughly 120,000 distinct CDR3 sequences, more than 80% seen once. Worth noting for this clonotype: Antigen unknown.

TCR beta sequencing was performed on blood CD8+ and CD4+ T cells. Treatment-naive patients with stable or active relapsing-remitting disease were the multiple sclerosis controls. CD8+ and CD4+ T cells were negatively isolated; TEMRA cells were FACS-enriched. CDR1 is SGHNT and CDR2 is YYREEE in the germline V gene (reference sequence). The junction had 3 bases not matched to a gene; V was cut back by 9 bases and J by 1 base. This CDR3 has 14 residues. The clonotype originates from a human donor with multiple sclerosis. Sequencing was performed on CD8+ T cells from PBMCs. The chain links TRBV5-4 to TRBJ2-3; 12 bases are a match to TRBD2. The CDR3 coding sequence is TGTGCCACCCGACTAGCGGGGGGCACAGATACGCAGTATTTT. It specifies CATRLAGGTDTQYF.